This T cell receptor beta chain was profiled in a study of blood T cell repertoires in COVID-19. On the study more broadly: The origin of the acute and convalescent COVID-19 samples was the United States, Italy and Spain. In each case, the material was cDNA or gDNA derived from T cells, B-cell-depleted T cells, or PBMCs.

As processed by the authors: It was from reference gene primer amplification that nucleated cell counts were estimated. Some clones are missing from TCRdb's copy, which holds only in-frame ones; the method was immunoSEQ multiplex PCR. V, J and clone size reflect that table, while D and trimming were determined from the DNA. The sample lists approximately 200,000 clones, 86% occurring once. V gave up 2 bases and J gave up 2 bases, with 17 bases separating them. Per germline, CDR1 MNHNS and CDR2 SASEGT. The CDR3 is 17 amino acids. The chain links TRBV6-1 to TRBJ2-3; a weak D match, TRBD2 (7 bases). The clonotype originates from a woman between 50 and 59 years old with acute or convalescent COVID-19. Material: peripheral blood. The CDR3 loop reads CASSETGGPQLTDTQYF. CDR3 sequence (DNA): TGTGCCAGCAGTGAAACCGGGGGGCCCCAGCTCACAGATACGCAGTATTTT.